This passage covers 8 T cell receptor beta chains from one sample sequenced in a study of CD8 T cells in Susac syndrome. The RNA, roughly 0.5 to 1 ug, was put through reverse transcription using random hexamers. TCRdb fed the immunoSEQ multiplex PCR reads into MiXCR, producing one record per CDR3 protein. The table includes 150,000 to 180,000 distinct CDR3 sequences, approximately 95% detected once. The sequencing input was CD4+ T cells from PBMCs. The origin of the receptors is a human donor with Susac syndrome.

This clonotype was seen a single time. This chain connects TRBV12-3 or TRBV12-4 to TRBJ1-5, with TRBD1 identical over 7 bases. Trimming cost V 6 bases and J 2 bases; bases outside gene matches: 16. The CDR3 consists of 18 residues. The CDR3 DNA is TGTGCCAGCAGGGTCCTGGGGAGGGGGCTAGGGGGCAATCAGCCCCAGCATTTT. Residues: CASRVLGRGLGGNQPQHF.

The V call is TRBV27, the J call TRBJ2-7; TRBD2 matches at 10 bases. This CDR3 has 15 residues. Germline trimming cut 3 bases from V and 7 bases from J; bases unmatched to any gene: 9. CDR1 MNHEY and CDR2 SMNVEV come from the germline V gene (reference sequence). As DNA, the CDR3 is TGTGCCAGCAGTTTCCTAGCGGGGGCCCTCGGGGAGCAGTACTTC. Amino acids: CASSFLAGALGEQYF.

This rearrangement joins TRBV29-1 to TRBJ2-3; 7 positions agree with TRBD2. In germline, CDR1 is SQVTM, CDR2 ANQGSEA. Germline trimming cut 3 bases from V and 2 bases from J; bases unmatched to any gene: 8. The CDR3 sequence is 15 residues long. Here the CDR3 DNA reads TGCAGCGTTGAGGGGGAAGCGGGGATCACAGATACGCAGTATTTT. It codes for CSVEGEAGITDTQYF.

This chain joins TRBV3-1 and TRBJ1-1; D remains ambiguous. The CDR3 is made up of 12 amino acids. Germline values: CDR1 LGHDT, CDR2 YNNKEL (reference sequence). V was cut by 1 base and J by 6 bases, with 6 bases left in between. In nucleotides, the CDR3 is TGTGCCAGCAGCCAAGTAAAGGCTGAAGCTTTCTTT. It yields the protein CASSQVKAEAFF.

The rearrangement links TRBV20-1 to TRBJ1-3; 8 nucleotides align to TRBD1. This CDR3 is 16 amino acids long. Germline CDR1 DFQATT, CDR2 SNEGSKA (reference sequence). The V gene end was trimmed by 0 bases and the J gene end by 3 bases; junction bases not matched to a gene: 7. In DNA form, the CDR3 reads TGCAGTGCTAGAGATCCCGCAGGGGGCTTTGGAAACACCATATATTTT. Residues: CSARDPAGGFGNTIYF.

The chain employs TRBV29-1 and TRBJ1-2; 11 nucleotides line up with TRBD1. Losses at the gene ends were 7 bases for V and 5 bases for J; bases not matched to a gene: 6. The CDR3 totals 13 residues. Germline V lookup: CDR1 SQVTM, CDR2 ANQGSEA. CDR3 DNA sequence: TGCAGCGCGCCCCGGGACAGGGGGTATGGCTACACCTTC. Translated, it gives CSAPRDRGYGYTF.

V gene TRBV7-9 combines with J gene TRBJ2-7, with a tentative D call TRBD2 (6 bases). CDR1 is SEHNR and CDR2 is FQNEAQ in the germline V gene (reference sequence). The CDR3 sequence is 14 residues long. V dropped 5 bases and J dropped 2 bases, with 13 bases sitting between them. The CDR3, as DNA: TGTGCCAGCAGCCCGACGGGACTCACCTACGAGCAGTACTTC. This gives the protein CASSPTGLTYEQYF.

The CDR3 DNA reads as TGTGCCAGCAGCCAGGGGCACGGGAATTCACCCCTCCACTTT. Amino acids: CASSQGHGNSPLHF. The chain has TRBV2 and TRBJ1-6; D possibly corresponds to TRBD1 (6 bases). V was clipped by 6 bases and J by 7 bases, with 13 bases between them. The germline CDR1 and CDR2 sequences are SNHLY and FYNNEI. The CDR3 loop spans 14 amino acids.